This TCR beta chain was captured by sequencing in a study of T-cell memory formation after mild COVID-19. Findings and limits, study-wide: Cross-reactive memory seemingly joined, as some responding clones were found in pre-infection memory. Proof of SARS-CoV-2 specificity was absent for the second-wave clones that crested on day 37. CM and EM subsets held most contracting CD4+ clones; EMRA held CD8+ ones. Balance between CD4 and CD8 was seen in clones contracting day 15 to 85, and a CD4+ lean was seen in later expanders.

TCRdb reanalysed the 5' RACE reads using MiXCR and keeps one entry per CDR3 protein. The top ten clones hold about 20% of a sample with 280,000 or so distinct CDR3 sequences, around 8% of them seen once. This clonotype has at least ten counts. Antigen unknown. Sequenced input: PBMCs or a T cell subset sorted from them (not recorded which). The source is a man between 18 and 35 years old who had mild COVID-19 (a few samples of this study predate the infection). Cell type and time point are not known.

DNA for the CDR3: TGCGCCAGCAGCCAAGGCGTGACGAGATCCTACGAGCAGTACTTC. Protein: CASSQGVTRSYEQYF. This chain links TRBV4-3 with TRBJ2-7; D remains ambiguous. Germline V lookup: CDR1 LGHNA, CDR2 YSLEER. This CDR3 is built from 15 residues. The ends were cut back, 1 base at V and 1 base at J, with 11 bases in the middle.